This passage covers 17 T cell receptor beta chains from one sample sequenced in a study of early T cells in non-severe SARS-CoV-2 infection. TCRdb called the 5' RACE reads again in MiXCR, with one record for every CDR3 protein. The sample holds tens of thousands of distinct CDR3 sequences, 10% seen once. Sequenced: whole blood. The receptors were sampled from an adult who was a healthcare worker with PCR-confirmed SARS-CoV-2 infection or an uninfected control (not recorded which).

Many counts were recorded for this clonotype. This rearrangement joins TRBV29-1 to TRBJ2-5; maybe TRBD2 (6 bases). The CDR3 has 16 amino acids. Germline CDR1 and CDR2: SQVTM and ANQGSEA. V was clipped by 0 bases and J by 1 base, with 15 bases between them. CDR3 amino acids: CSVEDVAGNPQETQYF. The CDR3 DNA reads TGCAGCGTTGAAGATGTGGCGGGGAACCCCCAAGAGACCCAGTACTTC. Variable domain in full (rest from reference TRBV29-1 and TRBJ2-5): SAVISQKPSRDICQRGTSLTIQCQVDSQVTMMFWYRQQPGQSLTLIATANQGSEATYESGFVIDKFPISRPNLTFSTLTVSNMSPEDSSIYLCSVEDVAGNPQETQYFGPGTRLLVL.

This clonotype appeared many times. The J gene is TRBJ2-3, the V gene TRBV29-1; D not resolved. This CDR3 comprises 13 residues. Germline V gene data show CDR1 as SQVTM and CDR2 as ANQGSEA. The V end was cut by 3 bases, the J end by 2 bases, with 9 bases between. The CDR3 DNA reads as TGCAGCGTTGATCGGGTCCACACAGATACGCAGTATTTT. Translation: CSVDRVHTDTQYF.

There are many counts of this clonotype. CDR3 amino acids: CASSSTGTGSNTEAFF. DNA of the CDR3: TGTGCCAGCAGCTCCACCGGGACAGGGTCGAACACTGAAGCTTTCTTT. The V gene is TRBV7-3, the J gene TRBJ1-1; 9 bases are shared with TRBD1. CDR1 and CDR2 from the germline V gene are SGHTA and FQGTGA. The CDR3 extends over 16 amino acids. The trim removed 4 bases at V and 1 base at J, leaving 7 bases unmatched.

There are a few counts of this clonotype. J is TRBJ1-1 and V is TRBV20-1, with D possibly TRBD1 on 5 matching bases. Germline-derived CDR1 and CDR2 are DFQATT and SNEGSKA (reference sequence). V was pared by 2 bases and J by 3 bases, with 10 bases between. The CDR3 extends over 13 amino acids. The CDR3 DNA sequence: TGCAGTGCTAGACCCGACAGATACACTGAAGCTTTCTTT. It yields the protein CSARPDRYTEAFF.

The sample holds many counts of this clonotype. This chain links TRBV2 with TRBJ2-7, with a possible D match to TRBD2 (5 bases). V gave up 3 bases and J gave up 2 bases, with 20 bases separating them. Germline CDR1 is SNHLY and CDR2 is FYNNEI. CDR3 size: 17 residues. For the CDR3, the DNA is TGTGCCAGCAGTGAGCCGCCGGGCCGGAGGTTTGCCTACGAGCAGTACTTC. As protein: CASSEPPGRRFAYEQYF.

This clonotype has at least ten counts. The V and J genes are TRBV7-2 and TRBJ2-7; D ambiguous. CDR1 and CDR2 (germline): SGHTA, FQGNSA. This CDR3 contains 12 residues. Trimming took off 4 bases at V and 2 bases at J, with 6 bases between the two ends. CDR3 protein: CASSYGPYEQYF. In DNA, the CDR3 is TGTGCCAGCAGCTACGGACCCTACGAGCAGTACTTC.

The CDR3 reads CASSPGLAGGGELFF. CDR3 nucleotide sequence: TGTGCCAGCAGCCCCGGACTAGCGGGGGGTGGGGAGCTGTTTTTT. The rearrangement links TRBV3-1 to TRBJ2-2; the match to TRBD2 covers 14 bases. The junction had 3 bases not matched to a gene; V was cut back by 4 bases and J by 8 bases. Germline lookup yields CDR1 LGHDT and CDR2 YNNKEL (reference sequence). The CDR3 loop spans 15 amino acids.

This clonotype has at least ten counts. V gene TRBV7-2 combines with J gene TRBJ2-1; D assignment may be TRBD1 or TRBD2 (5 bases each). CDR3 length equals 17 residues. V lost 5 bases, J lost 0 bases, and 17 bases lay in between. Looked up from germline, CDR1 is SGHTA and CDR2 is FQGNSA. The CDR3 region has the DNA TGTGCCAGCAGCCCGAGGGGTCAGGGCCCCTCCTACAATGAGCAGTTCTTC. Translating gives CASSPRGQGPSYNEQFF.

This clonotype has just one count. The rearrangement joins TRBV5-1 to TRBJ2-7; no firm D call. This CDR3 contains 13 residues. The V end lost 2 bases, the J end lost 7 bases, and 13 bases lay between the germline ends. Germline CDR1 is SGHRS and CDR2 is YFSETQ. In DNA, the CDR3 is TGCGCCAGCAGCTTCGTGGGGTACGGTGAGCAGTACTTC. This encodes CASSFVGYGEQYF.

Only a few counts were recorded for this clonotype. The CDR3 sequence: CSAIPRGFGSPLHF. The CDR3 DNA follows: TGCAGTGCTATCCCTCGAGGGTTCGGGTCACCCCTCCACTTT. This sequence joins TRBV20-1 and TRBJ1-6; D is unresolved. V was pared by 4 bases and J by 10 bases, with 17 bases between. Per the germline V gene, CDR1 is DFQATT and CDR2 is SNEGSKA (reference sequence). CDR3 length: 14 residues.

This clonotype was counted many times. The rearrangement uses TRBV20-1 and TRBJ2-3; D assignment may be TRBD1 or TRBD2 (6 bases each). Deletions cut 4 bases from V and 2 bases from J, with 13 bases between. The CDR3 sequence is 14 residues long. The germline CDR1 and CDR2 sequences are DFQATT and SNEGSKA (reference sequence). Written as DNA, the CDR3 is TGCAGTGCTACCTTGGGGGGCCCCACAGATACGCAGTATTTT. Protein sequence: CSATLGGPTDTQYF.

The table lists this clonotype with many counts. The chain links TRBV29-1 to TRBJ2-3; no firm D call. The CDR3 sequence is 13 residues long. Trimming left V 4 bases short and J 2 bases short, with 10 bases between. Per the germline V gene, CDR1 is SQVTM and CDR2 is ANQGSEA. The CDR3 DNA follows: TGCAGCGTTGGTGGTAGGGTCACAGATACGCAGTATTTT. Translation: CSVGGRVTDTQYF.

This clonotype occurred a few times. The chain combines TRBV4-3 with TRBJ2-1; D is undetermined. The germline V gene has CDR1 LGHNA and CDR2 YSLEER. V shed 4 bases and J shed 2 bases, with 18 bases lying between them. This CDR3 region has 17 residues. CDR3 DNA: TGCGCCAGCAGCCGCATACGAGGCGGATCCCCCTACAATGAGCAGTTCTTC. It specifies CASSRIRGGSPYNEQFF.

This chain links TRBV5-1 with TRBJ2-1; 10 nucleotides agree with TRBD2. The CDR3 runs to 14 residues. The germline V gene encodes CDR1 SGHRS and CDR2 YFSETQ. J gave up 5 bases and V 3 bases, and 2 bases lay outside the gene matches. The CDR3 nucleotides read TGCGCCAGCAGCTCCGGGACTAGCGACAATGAGCAGTTCTTC. Translation gives CASSSGTSDNEQFF.

This clonotype was counted ten times or more. The chain links TRBV2 to TRBJ1-1; D unclear. The CDR3 is made up of 13 amino acids. Trimming stripped 7 bases from V and 1 base from J, with 10 bases between. Germline CDR1 and CDR2: SNHLY and FYNNEI. The CDR3 protein is CASTRTGNTEAFF. The CDR3 nucleotides are TGTGCCAGCACCCGGACGGGGAACACTGAAGCTTTCTTT.

This chain uses TRBV11-1 with TRBJ2-1; the D gene is possibly TRBD1 (5 bases). Trimming stripped 4 bases from V and 9 bases from J, with 19 bases between. The CDR3 consists of 15 residues. Looked up from germline, CDR1 is SGHAT and CDR2 is FQDESV (reference sequence). The chain's CDR3 is CASSSVGIGAVEQFF. Here the CDR3 DNA reads TGTGCCAGCAGCTCAGTTGGGATAGGGGCTGTTGAGCAGTTCTTC.

This clonotype was seen ten or more times. The gene calls are TRBV25-1 and TRBJ1-4; no reliable D call. Per germline, CDR1 MGHDK and CDR2 SYGVNS. This CDR3 has 14 residues. The germline V and J ends were trimmed by 3 bases and 8 bases, with 13 bases remaining between them. Written as DNA, the CDR3 is TGTGCCAGCAGTGATGATGGGGAATCCGAAAAACTGTTTTTT. Protein sequence: CASSDDGESEKLFF.